This T cell receptor beta chain came from a study of cytomegalovirus exposure and HLA in healthy donors. The primer mix had 60 Vbeta and 13 Jbeta primers. Repertoires were generated with immunoSEQ multiplex PCR, while TCRdb's copy carries only in-frame clones and drops some. The sample carries some 160,000 clones, around three quarters recorded once. Study-level points and caveats: According to a later analysis, most TCR beta chains associated with CMV appeared HLA-restricted. Among the sequence variants, a highly shared cluster was likely an artifact of sequencing.

The CDR3 loop spans 14 amino acids. Germline assignment: CDR1 SGDLS and CDR2 YYNGEE. V lost 1 base, J lost 9 bases, and 14 bases lay in between. In the case of this clone: The antigen is unknown.

The clonotype comes from a man aged 40-49 years in good health and CMV-seronegative. Sample: PBMCs. The chain carries TRBV9 and TRBJ2-1, with D tentatively TRBD2 (5 bases). CDR3 bases: TGTGCCAGCAGCGTATTCGGACTGACCCCTGAGCAGTTCTTC. Encoded protein: CASSVFGLTPEQFF.